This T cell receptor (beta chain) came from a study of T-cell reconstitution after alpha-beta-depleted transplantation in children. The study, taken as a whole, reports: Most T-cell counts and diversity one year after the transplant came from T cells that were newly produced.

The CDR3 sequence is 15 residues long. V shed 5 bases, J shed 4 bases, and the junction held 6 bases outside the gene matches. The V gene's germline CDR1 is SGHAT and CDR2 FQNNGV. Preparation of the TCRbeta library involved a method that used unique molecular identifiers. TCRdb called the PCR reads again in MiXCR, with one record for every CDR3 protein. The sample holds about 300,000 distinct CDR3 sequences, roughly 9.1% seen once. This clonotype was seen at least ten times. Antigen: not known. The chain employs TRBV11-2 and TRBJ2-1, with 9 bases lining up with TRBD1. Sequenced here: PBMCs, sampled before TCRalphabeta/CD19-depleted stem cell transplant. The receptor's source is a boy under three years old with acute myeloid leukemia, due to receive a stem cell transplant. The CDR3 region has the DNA TGTGCCAGCAGCCACGGGACAGGGTTTTACAATGAGCAGTTCTTC. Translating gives CASSHGTGFYNEQFF.